This T cell receptor beta chain was found in a study of cytomegalovirus exposure and HLA in healthy donors. Study outcomes and limitations: No immune exposure information besides CMV serostatus was available. Most TCR sequences were rare, but some public TCRs occurred in many donors. The classifier reportedly diagnosed cytomegalovirus status with high specificity and sensitivity.

This clone was counted only a few times. Its specificity is unknown. In the PCR, 60 Vbeta and 13 Jbeta primers were used. The table came from immunoSEQ multiplex PCR; TCRdb's copy has only in-frame clones and leaves some out. The repertoire includes 35,000 to 50,000 clones, 50% of them detected once, and 9% to 13% sits in the top ten. Samples came from healthy bone marrow donors. Trimming removed 5 bases from V and 5 bases from J, with 19 bases in between. Germline CDR1 and CDR2: SGHNT and YENEEA. CDR3 length: 15 residues. The chain recombines TRBV11-3 with TRBJ2-7; tentatively, D is TRBD1 (7 bases). This TCR came from a human donor in good health. The specimen sequenced was PBMCs. CDR3 DNA sequence: TGTGCCAGCAGCATTGCCGGAGCCAGGGGGGACGAGCAGTACTTC. This encodes CASSIAGARGDEQYF.